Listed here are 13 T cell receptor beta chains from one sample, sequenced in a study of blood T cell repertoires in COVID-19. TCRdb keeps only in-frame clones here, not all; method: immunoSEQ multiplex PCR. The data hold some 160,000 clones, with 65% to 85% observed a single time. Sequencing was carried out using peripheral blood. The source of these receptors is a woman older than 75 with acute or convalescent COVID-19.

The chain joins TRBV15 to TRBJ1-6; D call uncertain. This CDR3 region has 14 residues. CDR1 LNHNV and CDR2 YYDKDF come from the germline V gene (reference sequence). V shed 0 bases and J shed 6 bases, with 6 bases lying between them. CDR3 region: CATSREVANSPLHF. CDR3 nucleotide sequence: TGTGCCACCAGCAGAGAAGTGGCTAATTCACCCCTCCACTTT.

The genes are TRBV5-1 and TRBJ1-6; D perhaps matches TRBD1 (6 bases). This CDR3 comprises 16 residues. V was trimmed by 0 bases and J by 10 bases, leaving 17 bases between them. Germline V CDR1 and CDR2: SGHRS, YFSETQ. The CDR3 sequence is CASSLEGGATRSPLHF. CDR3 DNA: TGCGCCAGCAGCTTGGAGGGGGGGGCCACCAGGTCACCCCTCCACTTT.

DNA for the CDR3: TGTGCCAGCAGCCAAAGCGGGAGCTCAGATACGCAGTATTTT. The encoded protein is CASSQSGSSDTQYF. The chain uses TRBV14 and TRBJ2-3; the match to TRBD2 covers 8 bases. Per the germline V gene, CDR1 is SGHDN and CDR2 is FVKESK. The CDR3 totals 14 residues. V shed 2 bases, J shed 4 bases, and the junction held 2 bases outside the gene matches.

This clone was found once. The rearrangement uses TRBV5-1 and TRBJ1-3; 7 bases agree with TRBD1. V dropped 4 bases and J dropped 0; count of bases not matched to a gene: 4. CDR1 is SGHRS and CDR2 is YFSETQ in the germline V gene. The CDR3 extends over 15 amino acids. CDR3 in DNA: TGCGCCAGCAGCATAGGGGACAGCTCTGGAAACACCATATATTTT. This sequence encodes CASSIGDSSGNTIYF.

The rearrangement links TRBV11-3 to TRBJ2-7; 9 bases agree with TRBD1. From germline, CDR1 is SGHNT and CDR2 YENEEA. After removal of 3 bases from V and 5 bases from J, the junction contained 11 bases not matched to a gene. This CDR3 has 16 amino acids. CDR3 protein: CASSLGFGTGRDEQYF. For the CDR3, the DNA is TGTGCCAGCAGCTTGGGTTTTGGGACAGGGCGAGACGAGCAGTACTTC.

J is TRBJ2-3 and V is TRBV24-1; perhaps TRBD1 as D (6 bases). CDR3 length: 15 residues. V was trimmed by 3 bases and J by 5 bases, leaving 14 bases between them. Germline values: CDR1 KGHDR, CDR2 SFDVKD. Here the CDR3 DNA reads TGTGCCACCAGTGATCACGGACAGAAGGGAGATACGCAGTATTTT. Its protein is CATSDHGQKGDTQYF.

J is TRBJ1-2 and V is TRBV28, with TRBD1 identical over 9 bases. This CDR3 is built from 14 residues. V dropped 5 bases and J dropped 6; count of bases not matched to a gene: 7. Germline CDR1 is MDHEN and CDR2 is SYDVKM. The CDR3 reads CASSTRTGEDGYTF. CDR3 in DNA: TGTGCCAGCAGTACCCGGACAGGGGAGGATGGCTACACCTTC.

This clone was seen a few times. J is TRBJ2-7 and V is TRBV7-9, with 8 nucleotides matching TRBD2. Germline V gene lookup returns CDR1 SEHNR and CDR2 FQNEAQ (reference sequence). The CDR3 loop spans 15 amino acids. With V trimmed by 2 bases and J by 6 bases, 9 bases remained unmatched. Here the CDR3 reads CASSLSGGDPSEQYF. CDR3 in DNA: TGTGCCAGCAGCTTATCGGGGGGGGACCCTTCCGAGCAGTACTTC. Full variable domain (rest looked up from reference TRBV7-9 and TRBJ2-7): DTGVSQNPRHKITKRGQNVTFRCDPISEHNRLYWYRQTLGQGPEFLTYFQNEAQLEKSRLLSDRFSAERPKGSFSTLEIQRTEQGDSAMYLCASSLSGGDPSEQYFGPGTRLTVT.

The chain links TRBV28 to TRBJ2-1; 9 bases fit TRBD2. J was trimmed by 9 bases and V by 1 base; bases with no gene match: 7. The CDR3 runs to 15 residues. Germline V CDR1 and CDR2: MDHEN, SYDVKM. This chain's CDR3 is CASSLLAGEFVEQFF. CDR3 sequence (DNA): TGTGCCAGCAGTTTATTAGCGGGAGAATTTGTTGAGCAGTTCTTC.

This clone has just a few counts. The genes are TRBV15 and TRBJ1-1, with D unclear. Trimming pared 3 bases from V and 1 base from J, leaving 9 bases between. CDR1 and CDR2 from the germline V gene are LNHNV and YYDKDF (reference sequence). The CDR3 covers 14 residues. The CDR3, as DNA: TGTGCCACCAGCAGGGGGAGGGCGAACACTGAAGCTTTCTTT. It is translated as CATSRGRANTEAFF. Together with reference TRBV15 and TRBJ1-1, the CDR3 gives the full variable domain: DAMVIQNPRYQVTQFGKPVTLSCSQTLNHNVMYWYQQKSSQAPKLLFHYYDKDFNNEADTPDNFQSRRPNTSFCFLDIRSPGLGDTAMYLCATSRGRANTEAFFGQGTRLTVV.

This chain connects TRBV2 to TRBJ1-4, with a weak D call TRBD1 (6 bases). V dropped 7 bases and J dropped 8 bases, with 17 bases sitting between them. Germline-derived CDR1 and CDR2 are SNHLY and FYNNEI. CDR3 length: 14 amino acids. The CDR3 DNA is TGTGCCAGCATTACCACAGGGTGGGAAGAAAAACTGTTTTTT. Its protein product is CASITTGWEEKLFF.

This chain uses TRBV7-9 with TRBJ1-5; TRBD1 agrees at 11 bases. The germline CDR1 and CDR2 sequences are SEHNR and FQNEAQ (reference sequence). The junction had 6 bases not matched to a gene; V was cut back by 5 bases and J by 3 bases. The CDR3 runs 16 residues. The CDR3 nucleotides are TGTGCCAGCAGCATGGGGACAGGGGGAATCAATCAGCCCCAGCATTTT. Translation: CASSMGTGGINQPQHF.

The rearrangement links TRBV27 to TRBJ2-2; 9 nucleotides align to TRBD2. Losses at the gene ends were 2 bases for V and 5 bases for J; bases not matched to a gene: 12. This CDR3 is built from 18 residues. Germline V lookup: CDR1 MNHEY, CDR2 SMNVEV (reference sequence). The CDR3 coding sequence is TGTGCCAGCAGTTTAATTGTTGGAGCGGGAGGTTTGACCGGGGAGCTGTTTTTT. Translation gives CASSLIVGAGGLTGELFF.